The rows below give T cell receptor beta chains drawn from one sample of a study of cytomegalovirus exposure and HLA in healthy donors. Assay: immunoSEQ multiplex PCR; the TCRdb copy retains only in-frame clones and omits some. This table holds roughly 53,000 clones. The sample comprised PBMCs. Source of these receptors: a female donor in good health and CMV-seronegative. The CDR3 runs from the conserved cysteine through the conserved F or W. A D gene is named only where the DNA matches it firmly.

TRBJ2-1	15	.	TRBV6-6	TGTGCCAGCAGTTACCGGGAGCCGGGATACAATGAGCAGTTCTTC	CASSYREPGYNEQFF
TRBJ1-2	14	.	TRBV7-9	TGTGCCAGCAGCTTAGATGTGCGGGGCTATGGCTACACCTTC	CASSLDVRGYGYTF
TRBJ2-7	14	.	TRBV4-2	TGTGCCAGCAGCCAAGATGTGGCATCCTACGAGCAGTACTTC	CASSQDVASYEQYF
TRBJ1-1	13	.	TRBV5-1	TGCGCCAGCAGCCCGACAGTGGCCACTGAAGCTTTCTTT	CASSPTVATEAFF
TRBJ2-1	14	.	TRBV29-1	TGCAGCGTTCTCGGGACTCCCTCCTACAATGAGCAGTTCTTC	CSVLGTPSYNEQFF
TRBJ2-7	15	TRBD1	TRBV30	TGTGCCGGGAGTGCTGACAGGGCGATCGCCTACGAGCAGTACTTC	CAGSADRAIAYEQYF
TRBJ2-7	16	.	TRBV7-2	TGTGCCAGCAGCTTTTTGGGACTCTCCATTACGTCGGAGCAGTACTTC	CASSFLGLSITSEQYF
TRBJ2-3	15	TRBD2	TRBV28	TGTGCCAGCAGCAGCGGAAGCGGGATCACAGATACGCAGTATTTT	CASSSGSGITDTQYF
TRBJ2-7	13	TRBD2	TRBV27	TGTGCCAGCAGTTTAAGACTAGCGGGTGAGCAGTACTTC	CASSLRLAGEQYF
TRBJ2-5	16	TRBD2	TRBV15	TGTGCCACCAGCAGACGTACCTCTAGCGGGAGAGAGACCCAGTACTTC	CATSRRTSSGRETQYF
TRBJ2-7	12	.	TRBV5-6	TGTGCCAGCAGCCGAACTACCTACGAGCAGTACTTC	CASSRTTYEQYF
TRBJ1-4	13	.	TRBV29-1	TGCAGCGTTGGCGACAGGCTAGGTGAAAAACTGTTTTTT	CSVGDRLGEKLFF
TRBJ1-5	18	.	TRBV30	TGTGCCTGGAGACACCGACATAGGGGGACGGGCTCGAATCAGCCCCAGCATTTT	CAWRHRHRGTGSNQPQHF
TRBJ1-4	15	TRBD1	TRBV4-3	TGCGCCAGCAGCCAAGGGACAGGGCGGAGAGAAAAACTGTTTTTT	CASSQGTGRREKLFF
TRBJ1-1	17	TRBD1	TRBV6-1	TGTGCCAGCAGTGAATCGCCCAGGGGGACCCTGAACACTGAAGCTTTCTTT	CASSESPRGTLNTEAFF
TRBJ2-7	14	TRBD2	TRBV9	TGTGCCAGCAGCCTCGGACTAGCGGGAGGCGAGCAGTACTTC	CASSLGLAGGEQYF
TRBJ2-7	14	TRBD2	TRBV19	TGTGCCAGCGCTACCGGGACTAGCGGGAGAGAGCAGTACTTC	CASATGTSGREQYF
TRBJ1-5	17	TRBD1	TRBV5-6	TGTGCCAGCAGCTTGAATACGGGACAGGGGGATTTTCAGCCCCAGCATTTT	CASSLNTGQGDFQPQHF
TRBJ2-7	15	TRBD2	TRBV19	TGTGCCAGTAGTCTAAGACTAGCGGTCTCCTACGAGCAGTACTTC	CASSLRLAVSYEQYF
TRBJ1-5	15	.	TRBV4-1	TGCGCCAGCAGCCAAGATGGAGGGAACGGTCAGCCCCAGCATTTT	CASSQDGGNGQPQHF
TRBJ1-5	13	.	TRBV6-5	TGTGCCAGCAGCCTACAGGGTGTTCAGCCCCAGCATTTT	CASSLQGVQPQHF
TRBJ2-7	14	TRBD1	TRBV7-6	TGTGCCAGCAGCTCAAGGACAGGGGGCTTGGAGCAGTACTTC	CASSSRTGGLEQYF